Sequencing of this TCR beta chain was carried out in a study of blood T cell repertoires in COVID-19. Looking at the study overall: There were acute and convalescent COVID-19 samples, and they came from the United States, Italy and Spain. The analysed material was cDNA or gDNA that came from T cells, B-cell-depleted T cells, or PBMCs.

The CDR3 has 12 residues. Germline V gene data show CDR1 as MNHEY and CDR2 as SVGAGI. The V and J ends lost 2 bases and 8 bases respectively, with 9 bases between them. Per the authors' pipeline: Reference gene primer amplification in the assay estimated nucleated cell counts. Repertoires were generated with immunoSEQ multiplex PCR, while TCRdb's copy carries only in-frame clones and drops some. That table supplies the V and J calls and clone size; D and trimming were determined from the DNA. Altogether 120,000 or so clones are present, about 83% being singletons, with the ten largest covering 5.9%. The chain is built from TRBV6-5 and TRBJ1-1; maybe TRBD1 (5 bases). Sequencing used peripheral blood. The sequence derives from a man of 80 years or more with active or convalescent COVID-19. The CDR3 DNA reads as TGTGCCAGCAGTTACCCGAAGGGGGAAGCTTTCTTT. As protein: CASSYPKGEAFF.